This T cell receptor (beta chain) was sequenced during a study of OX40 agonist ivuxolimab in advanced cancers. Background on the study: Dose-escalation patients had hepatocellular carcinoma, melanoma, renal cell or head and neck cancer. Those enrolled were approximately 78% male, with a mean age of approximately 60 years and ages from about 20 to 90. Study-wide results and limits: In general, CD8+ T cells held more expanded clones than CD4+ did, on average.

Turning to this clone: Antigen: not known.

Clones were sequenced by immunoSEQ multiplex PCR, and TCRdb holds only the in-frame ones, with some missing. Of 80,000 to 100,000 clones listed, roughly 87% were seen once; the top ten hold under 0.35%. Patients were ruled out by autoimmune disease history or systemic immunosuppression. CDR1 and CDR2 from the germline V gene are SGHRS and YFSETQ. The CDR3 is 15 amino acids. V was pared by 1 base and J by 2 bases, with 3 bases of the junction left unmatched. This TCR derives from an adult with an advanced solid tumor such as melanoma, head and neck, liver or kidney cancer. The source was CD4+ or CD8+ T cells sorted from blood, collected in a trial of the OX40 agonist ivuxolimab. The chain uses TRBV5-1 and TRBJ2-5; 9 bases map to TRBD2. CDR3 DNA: TGCGCCAGCAGCTTGCGCGGGGGGGGACAAGAGACCCAGTACTTC. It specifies CASSLRGGGQETQYF.